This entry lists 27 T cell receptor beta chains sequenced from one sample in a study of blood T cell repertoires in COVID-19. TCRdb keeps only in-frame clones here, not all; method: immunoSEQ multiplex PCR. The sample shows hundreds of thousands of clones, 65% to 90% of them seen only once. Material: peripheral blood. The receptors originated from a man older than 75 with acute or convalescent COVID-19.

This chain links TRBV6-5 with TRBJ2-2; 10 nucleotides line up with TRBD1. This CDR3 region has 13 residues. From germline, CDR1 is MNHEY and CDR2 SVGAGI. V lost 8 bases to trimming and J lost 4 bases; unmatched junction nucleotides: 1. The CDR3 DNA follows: TGTGCCAGCGGGACAGGGGTCACCGGGGAGCTGTTTTTT. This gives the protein CASGTGVTGELFF.

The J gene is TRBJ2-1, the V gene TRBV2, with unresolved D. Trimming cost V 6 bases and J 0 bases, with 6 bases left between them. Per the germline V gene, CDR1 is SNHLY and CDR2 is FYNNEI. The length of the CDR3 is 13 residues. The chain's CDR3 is CASSPSSYNEQFF. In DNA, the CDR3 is TGTGCCAGCAGCCCGAGCTCCTACAATGAGCAGTTCTTC.

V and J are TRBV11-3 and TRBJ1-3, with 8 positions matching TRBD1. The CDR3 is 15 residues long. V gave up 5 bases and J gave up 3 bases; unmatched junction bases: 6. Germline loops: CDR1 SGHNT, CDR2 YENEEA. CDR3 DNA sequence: TGTGCCAGCAGCCCTCGGACAGGGAATGGAAACACCATATATTTT. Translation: CASSPRTGNGNTIYF.

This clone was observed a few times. DNA of the CDR3: TGCAGCGTTGAGGCACCGGGACTATCCAACAATGAGCAGTTCTTC. Its translation: CSVEAPGLSNNEQFF. The chain links TRBV29-1 to TRBJ2-1; TRBD2 aligns across 7 bases. V was pared by 3 bases and J by 5 bases, with 10 bases of the junction left unmatched. The CDR3 sequence is 15 residues long. The germline V gene encodes CDR1 SQVTM and CDR2 ANQGSEA.

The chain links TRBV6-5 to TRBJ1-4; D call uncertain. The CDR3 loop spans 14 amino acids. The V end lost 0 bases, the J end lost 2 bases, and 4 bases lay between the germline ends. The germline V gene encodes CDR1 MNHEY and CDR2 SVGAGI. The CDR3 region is CASSYSRTNEKLFF. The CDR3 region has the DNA TGTGCCAGCAGTTACTCCCGGACTAATGAAAAACTGTTTTTT.

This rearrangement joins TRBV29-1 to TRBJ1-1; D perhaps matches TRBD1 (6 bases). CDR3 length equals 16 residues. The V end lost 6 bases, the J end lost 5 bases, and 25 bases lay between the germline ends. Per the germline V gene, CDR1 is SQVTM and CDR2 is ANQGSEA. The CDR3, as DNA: TGCAGCGTACCCGAGGGAAGCAGGGGACCCCTAACTGAAGCTTTCTTT. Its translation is CSVPEGSRGPLTEAFF.

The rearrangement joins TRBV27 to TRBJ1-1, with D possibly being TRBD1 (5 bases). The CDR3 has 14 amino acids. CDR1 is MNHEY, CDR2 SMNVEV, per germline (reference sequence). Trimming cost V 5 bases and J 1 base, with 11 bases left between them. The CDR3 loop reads CASSPGHRNTEAFF. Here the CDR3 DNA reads TGTGCCAGCAGTCCAGGACATCGGAACACTGAAGCTTTCTTT.

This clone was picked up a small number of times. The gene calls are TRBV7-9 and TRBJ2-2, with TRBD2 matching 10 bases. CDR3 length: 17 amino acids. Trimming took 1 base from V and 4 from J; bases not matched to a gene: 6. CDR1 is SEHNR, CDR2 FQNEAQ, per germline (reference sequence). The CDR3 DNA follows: TGTGCCAGCAGCTTAGGAGGACTAGCGGCGTTCACCGGGGAGCTGTTTTTT. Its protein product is CASSLGGLAAFTGELFF.

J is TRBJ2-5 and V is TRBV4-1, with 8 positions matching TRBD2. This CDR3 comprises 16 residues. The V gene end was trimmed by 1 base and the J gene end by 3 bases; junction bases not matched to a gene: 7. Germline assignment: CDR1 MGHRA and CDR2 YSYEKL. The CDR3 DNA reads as TGCGCCAGCAGCCAAGTACTAGCGGTCAGGAAAGAGACCCAGTACTTC. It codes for CASSQVLAVRKETQYF.

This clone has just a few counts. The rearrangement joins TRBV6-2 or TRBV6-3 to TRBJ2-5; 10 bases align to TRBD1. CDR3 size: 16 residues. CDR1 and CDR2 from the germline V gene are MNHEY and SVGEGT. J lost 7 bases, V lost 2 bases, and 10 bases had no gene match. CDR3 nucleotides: TGTGCCAGCAGTTACACCCTGACAGGGGGCCGGGGGACCCAGTACTTC. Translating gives CASSYTLTGGRGTQYF.

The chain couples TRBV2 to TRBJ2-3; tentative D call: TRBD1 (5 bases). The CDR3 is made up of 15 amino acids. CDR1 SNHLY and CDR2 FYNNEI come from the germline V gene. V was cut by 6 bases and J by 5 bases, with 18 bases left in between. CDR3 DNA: TGTGCCAGCAGCGCCCTTTTAGGGGCAGGAGATACGCAGTATTTT. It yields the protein CASSALLGAGDTQYF.

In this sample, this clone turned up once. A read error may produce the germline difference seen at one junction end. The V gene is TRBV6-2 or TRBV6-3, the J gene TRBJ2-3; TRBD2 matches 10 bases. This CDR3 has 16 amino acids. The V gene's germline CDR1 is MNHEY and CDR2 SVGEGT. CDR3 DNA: TGTGCTAGCAGTAAACCTAGCGGGAGTTTAGGAGATACGCAGTATTTT. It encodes CASSKPSGSLGDTQYF.

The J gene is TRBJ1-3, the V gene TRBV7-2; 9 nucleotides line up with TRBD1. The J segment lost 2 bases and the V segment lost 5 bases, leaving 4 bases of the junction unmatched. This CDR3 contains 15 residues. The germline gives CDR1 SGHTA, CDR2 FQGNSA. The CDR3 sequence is CASSLTGGAGNTIYF. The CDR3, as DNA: TGTGCCAGCAGCCTGACAGGGGGAGCTGGAAACACCATATATTTT.

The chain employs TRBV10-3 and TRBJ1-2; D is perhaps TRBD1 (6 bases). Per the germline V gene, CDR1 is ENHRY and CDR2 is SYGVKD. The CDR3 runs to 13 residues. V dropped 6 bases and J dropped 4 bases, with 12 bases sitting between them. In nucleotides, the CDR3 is TGTGCCATCAGACCAGGGGTTATCTATGGCTACACCTTC. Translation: CAIRPGVIYGYTF.

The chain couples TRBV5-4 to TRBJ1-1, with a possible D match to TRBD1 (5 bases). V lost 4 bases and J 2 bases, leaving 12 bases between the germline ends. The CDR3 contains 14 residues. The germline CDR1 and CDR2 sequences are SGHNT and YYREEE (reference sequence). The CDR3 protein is CASSHGQVNTEAFF. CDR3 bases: TGTGCCAGCAGCCACGGACAAGTAAACACTGAAGCTTTCTTT.

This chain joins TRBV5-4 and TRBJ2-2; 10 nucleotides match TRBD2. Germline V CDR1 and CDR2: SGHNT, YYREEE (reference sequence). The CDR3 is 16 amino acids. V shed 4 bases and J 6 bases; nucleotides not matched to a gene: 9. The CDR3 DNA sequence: TGTGCCAGCAGCACCCTAGCGGGAGAATTCGCCGGGGAGCTGTTTTTT. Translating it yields CASSTLAGEFAGELFF.

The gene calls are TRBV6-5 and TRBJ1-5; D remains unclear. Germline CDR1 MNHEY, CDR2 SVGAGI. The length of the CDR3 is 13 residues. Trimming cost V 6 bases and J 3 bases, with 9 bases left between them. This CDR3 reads CASRYQVNQPQHF. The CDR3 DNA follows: TGTGCCAGCAGGTATCAGGTCAATCAGCCCCAGCATTTT.

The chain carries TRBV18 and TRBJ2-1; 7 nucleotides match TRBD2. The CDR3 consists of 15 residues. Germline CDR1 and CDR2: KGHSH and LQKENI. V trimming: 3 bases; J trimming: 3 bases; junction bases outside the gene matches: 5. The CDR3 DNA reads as TGTGCCAGCTCACCGAGACTAGCCCTCTACAATGAGCAGTTCTTC. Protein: CASSPRLALYNEQFF.

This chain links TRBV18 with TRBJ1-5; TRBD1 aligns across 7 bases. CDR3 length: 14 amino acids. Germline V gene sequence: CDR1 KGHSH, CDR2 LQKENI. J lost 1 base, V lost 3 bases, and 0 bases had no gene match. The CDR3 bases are TGTGCCAGCTCACCGGGACAGAGCAATCAGCCCCAGCATTTT. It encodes CASSPGQSNQPQHF.

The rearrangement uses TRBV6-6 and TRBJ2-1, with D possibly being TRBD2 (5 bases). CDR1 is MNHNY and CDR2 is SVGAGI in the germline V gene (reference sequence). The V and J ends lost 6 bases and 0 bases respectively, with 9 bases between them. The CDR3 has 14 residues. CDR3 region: CASRRTGSYNEQFF. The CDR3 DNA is TGTGCCAGCAGGAGGACTGGCTCCTACAATGAGCAGTTCTTC.

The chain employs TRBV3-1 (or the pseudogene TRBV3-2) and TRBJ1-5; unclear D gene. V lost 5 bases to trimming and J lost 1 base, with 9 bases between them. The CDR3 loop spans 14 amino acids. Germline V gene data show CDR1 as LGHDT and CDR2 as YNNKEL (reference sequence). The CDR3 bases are TGTGCCAGCAGCAGCTCCGGGAGCAATCAGCCCCAGCATTTT. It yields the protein CASSSSGSNQPQHF.

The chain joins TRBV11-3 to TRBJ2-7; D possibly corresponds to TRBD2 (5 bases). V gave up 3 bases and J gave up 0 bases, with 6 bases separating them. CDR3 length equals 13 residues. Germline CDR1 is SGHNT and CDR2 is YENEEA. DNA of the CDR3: TGTGCCAGCAGCTTCGGGAACTCCTACGAGCAGTACGTC. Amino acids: CASSFGNSYEQYV.

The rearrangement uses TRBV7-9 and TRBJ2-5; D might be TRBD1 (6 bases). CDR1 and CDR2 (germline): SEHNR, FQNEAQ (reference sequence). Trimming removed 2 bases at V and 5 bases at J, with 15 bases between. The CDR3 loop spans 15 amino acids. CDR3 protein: CASSLNWAGDETQYF. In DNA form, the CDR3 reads TGTGCCAGCAGCTTAAATTGGGCAGGGGATGAGACCCAGTACTTC.

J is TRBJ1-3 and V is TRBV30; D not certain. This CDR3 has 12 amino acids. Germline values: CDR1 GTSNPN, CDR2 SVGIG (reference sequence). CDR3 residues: CASYGAGNTIYF. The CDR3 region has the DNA TGTGCTTCCTACGGGGCTGGAAACACCATATATTTT. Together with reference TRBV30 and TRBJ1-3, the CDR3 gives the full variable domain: SQTIHQWPATLVQPVGSPLSLECTVEGTSNPNLYWYRQAAGRGLQLLFYSVGIGQISSEVPQNLSASRPQDRQFILSSKKLLLSDSGFYLCASYGAGNTIYFGEGSWLTVV.

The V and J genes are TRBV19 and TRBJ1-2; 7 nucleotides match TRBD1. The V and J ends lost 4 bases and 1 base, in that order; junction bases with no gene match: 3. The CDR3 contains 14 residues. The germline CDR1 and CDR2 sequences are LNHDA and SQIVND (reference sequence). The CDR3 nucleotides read TGTGCCAGTAGTACCCGACAGGGTAACTATGGCTACACCTTC. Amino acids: CASSTRQGNYGYTF.

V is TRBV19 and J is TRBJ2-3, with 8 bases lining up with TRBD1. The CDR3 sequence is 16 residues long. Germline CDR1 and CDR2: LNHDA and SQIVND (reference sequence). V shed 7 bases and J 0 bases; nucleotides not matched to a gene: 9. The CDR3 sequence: CASKNRGYTSTDTQYF. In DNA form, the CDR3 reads TGTGCCAGTAAGAACAGGGGGTACACTAGCACAGATACGCAGTATTTT.

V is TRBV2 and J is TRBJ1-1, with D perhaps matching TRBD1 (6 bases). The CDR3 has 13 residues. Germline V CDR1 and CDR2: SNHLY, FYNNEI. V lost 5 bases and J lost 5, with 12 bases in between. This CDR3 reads CASSTQTGTEAFF. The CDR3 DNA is TGTGCCAGCAGTACACAGACAGGTACTGAAGCTTTCTTT.